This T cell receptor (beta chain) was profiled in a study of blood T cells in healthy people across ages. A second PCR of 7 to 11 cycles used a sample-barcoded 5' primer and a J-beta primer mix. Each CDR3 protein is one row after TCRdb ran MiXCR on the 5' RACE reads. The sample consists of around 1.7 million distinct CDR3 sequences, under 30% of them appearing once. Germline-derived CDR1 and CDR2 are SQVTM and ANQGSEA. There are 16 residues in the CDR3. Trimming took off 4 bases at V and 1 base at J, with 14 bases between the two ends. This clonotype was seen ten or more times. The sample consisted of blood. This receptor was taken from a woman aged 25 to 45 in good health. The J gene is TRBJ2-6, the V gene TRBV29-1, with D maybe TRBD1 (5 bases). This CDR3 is CSVVGQGTSGANVLTF. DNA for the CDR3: TGCAGCGTTGTTGGGCAGGGTACTTCTGGGGCCAACGTCCTGACTTTC.